Listed below are T cell receptor beta chains from one sample, sequenced in a study of T-cell reconstitution after alpha-beta-depleted transplantation in children. TCRdb reprocessed the PCR reads via MiXCR and lists one record per CDR3 protein. The sample contains about 540,000 distinct CDR3 sequences, about 16% of which appear only once. The sequencing used PBMCs from the stem cell graft donor, collected from the stem cell graft. Source of these receptors: a human donor who donated a stem cell graft to a child with acute lymphoblastic leukemia. CDR3s include the opening cysteine and the closing phenylalanine or tryptophan. The order of the fields is V gene, J gene, D gene, clone size, CDR3 protein, CDR3 DNA. D genes are given only for firm matches. The size field is filled for only some rows; it gives once, few, many or a size class.

TRBV12-3/TRBV12-4,TRBJ2-5,-,few,CASSLGGDRETQYF,TGTGCCAGCAGTTTAGGGGGAGACAGGGAGACCCAGTACTTC
TRBV15,TRBJ2-3,TRBD2,few,CATSALAGGPSDTQYF,TGTGCCACCAGCGCCCTAGCGGGAGGGCCCTCAGATACGCAGTATTTT
TRBV15,TRBJ2-2,-,-,CATSKEVKLFF,TGTGCCACCAGCAAAGAGGTTAAGCTGTTTTTT
TRBV20-1,TRBJ1-5,-,-,CSARWAGPNQPQHF,TGCAGTGCTAGATGGGCAGGGCCTAATCAGCCCCAGCATTTT
TRBV19,TRBJ2-7,TRBD2,few,CASSIAPSGTYEQYF,TGTGCCAGTAGTATAGCGCCTAGCGGAACCTACGAGCAGTACTTC
TRBV12-3/TRBV12-4,TRBJ1-1,-,-,CASSLWGLNTEAFF,TGTGCCAGCAGTTTATGGGGCCTGAACACTGAAGCTTTCTTT
TRBV7-9,TRBJ2-2,-,-,CASSESGNTGELFF,TGTGCCAGCAGCGAGAGCGGAAACACCGGGGAGCTGTTTTTT
TRBV6-1,TRBJ2-7,-,few,CASSGTLTDSYEQYF,TGTGCCAGCAGTGGCACCTTGACAGACTCCTACGAGCAGTACTTC
TRBV5-1,TRBJ1-3,-,few,CASSLTGNGNTIYF,TGCGCCAGCAGCTTGACAGGGAATGGAAACACCATATATTTT
TRBV12-3/TRBV12-4,TRBJ2-1,-,-,CASSFEGAYNEQFF,TGTGCCAGCAGTTTCGAAGGAGCCTACAATGAGCAGTTCTTC
TRBV12-3/TRBV12-4,TRBJ2-1,-,few,CASSRRLGQFF,TGTGCCAGCAGTCGCCGACTAGGGCAGTTCTTC
TRBV10-3,TRBJ1-1,TRBD1,-,CAIRPGTGEGTEAFF,TGTGCCATCAGACCCGGGACAGGGGAAGGCACTGAAGCTTTCTTT
TRBV6-1,TRBJ1-2,TRBD1,-,CASSKRQGDNYGYTF,TGTGCCAGCAGCAAACGACAGGGTGACAACTATGGCTACACCTTC
TRBV5-1,TRBJ1-4,-,-,CASRSSTNEKLFF,TGCGCCAGCAGAAGTTCAACTAATGAAAAACTGTTTTTT
TRBV7-2,TRBJ1-5,TRBD1,-,CASSIDRGRGQPQHF,TGTGCCAGCAGCATCGACAGGGGGCGAGGACAGCCCCAGCATTTT
TRBV12-3/TRBV12-4,TRBJ2-3,-,-,CASSLPGGEADTQYF,TGTGCCAGCAGTCTCCCTGGGGGCGAGGCAGATACGCAGTATTTT
TRBV11-2,TRBJ2-1,TRBD2,few,CASNLVGGGEEQFF,TGTGCCAGCAACCTAGTGGGGGGAGGGGAGGAGCAGTTCTTC
TRBV3-1,TRBJ2-7,-,few,CASSRLRADEQYF,TGTGCCAGCAGTCGCCTCAGAGCGGACGAGCAGTACTTC
TRBV9,TRBJ1-4,-,-,CASSTGTNEKLFF,TGTGCCAGCAGCACCGGGACTAATGAAAAACTGTTTTTT
TRBV5-1,TRBJ1-6,-,-,CASSPTGTPRSPLHF,TGCGCCAGCAGCCCTACCGGGACACCCAGGAGTCCCCTCCACTTT
TRBV5-1,TRBJ2-7,-,few,CASSTDSYSWGEQYF,TGCGCCAGCAGCACCGACAGTTATAGCTGGGGGGAGCAGTACTTC
TRBV11-1,TRBJ2-1,-,-,CASSGTMGNEQFF,TGTGCCAGCAGTGGGACCATGGGCAATGAGCAGTTCTTC
TRBV4-1,TRBJ2-6,-,many,CASSQEKGTGANVLTF,TGCGCCAGCAGCCAAGAAAAAGGAACTGGGGCCAACGTCCTGACTTTC
TRBV5-1,TRBJ1-4,TRBD1,-,CASSYGTGVEKLFF,TGCGCCAGCAGCTACGGGACAGGGGTCGAAAAACTGTTTTTT
TRBV10-3,TRBJ1-5,-,few,CAISEGSNQPQHF,TGTGCCATCAGTGAAGGCAGCAATCAGCCCCAGCATTTT
TRBV27,TRBJ2-7,TRBD2,few,CASSFTGTSGEQYF,TGTGCCAGCAGTTTTACCGGGACTAGCGGCGAGCAGTACTTC
TRBV4-1,TRBJ2-2,-,-,CASSQDMGLTYTGELFF,TGCGCCAGCAGCCAAGATATGGGTCTGACCTACACCGGGGAGCTGTTTTTT
TRBV6-6,TRBJ2-7,TRBD1,many,CASSGQGTYEQYF,TGTGCCAGCAGTGGACAGGGGACTTACGAGCAGTACTTC
TRBV10-3,TRBJ2-7,-,-,CAISGVPGTSLSYKQYF,TGTGCCATCTCGGGGGTCCCAGGGACTTCCCTTTCCTACAAGCAGTACTTC
TRBV27,TRBJ2-2,TRBD2,-,CASSSATGSGRVFF,TGTGCCAGCAGCTCAGCAACGGGCAGCGGGAGGGTGTTTTTT
TRBV20-1,TRBJ1-2,-,few,CSAMNTLSYGYTF,TGCAGTGCTATGAACACGTTATCCTACGGCTACACCTTC